This TCR beta chain was identified during a study of cytomegalovirus exposure and HLA in healthy donors. With 60 Vbeta and 13 Jbeta primers, the PCR was carried out. The protocol was immunoSEQ multiplex PCR, while the TCRdb copy is restricted to in-frame clones and leaves out a portion. The sample has 150,000 to 250,000 clones, around three quarters seen once. Germline V gene sequence: CDR1 SEHNR, CDR2 FQNEAQ (reference sequence). Trimming pared 0 bases from V and 5 bases from J, leaving 19 bases between. This CDR3 has 17 residues. The TCR was taken from a woman aged 30 to 39 in good health and CMV-seropositive. The sample consisted of PBMCs. The genes are TRBV7-9 and TRBJ1-1, with D possibly matching TRBD1 (6 bases). Here the CDR3 DNA reads TGTGCCAGCAGCTTAGCGAGTAACAGGGAATGGAGAACTGAAGCTTTCTTT. It translates to CASSLASNREWRTEAFF.